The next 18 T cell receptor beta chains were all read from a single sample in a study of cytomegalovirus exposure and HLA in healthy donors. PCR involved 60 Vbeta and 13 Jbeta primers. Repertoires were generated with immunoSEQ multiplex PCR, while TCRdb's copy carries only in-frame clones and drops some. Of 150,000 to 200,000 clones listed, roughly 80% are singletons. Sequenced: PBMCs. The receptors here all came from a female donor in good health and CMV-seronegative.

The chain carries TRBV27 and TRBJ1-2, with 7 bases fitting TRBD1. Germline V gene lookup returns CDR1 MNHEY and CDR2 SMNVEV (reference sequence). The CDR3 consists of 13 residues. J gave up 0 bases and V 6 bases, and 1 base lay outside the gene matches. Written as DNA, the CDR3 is TGTGCCAGCAGAGGGACAGCTAACTATGGCTACACCTTC. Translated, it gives CASRGTANYGYTF.

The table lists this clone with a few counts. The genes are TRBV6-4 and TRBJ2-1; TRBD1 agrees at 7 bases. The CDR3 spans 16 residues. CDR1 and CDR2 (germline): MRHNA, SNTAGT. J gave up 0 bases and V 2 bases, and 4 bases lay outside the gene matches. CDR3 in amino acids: CASSDEGQTSYNEQFF. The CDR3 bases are TGTGCCAGCAGTGACGAGGGACAGACCTCCTACAATGAGCAGTTCTTC.

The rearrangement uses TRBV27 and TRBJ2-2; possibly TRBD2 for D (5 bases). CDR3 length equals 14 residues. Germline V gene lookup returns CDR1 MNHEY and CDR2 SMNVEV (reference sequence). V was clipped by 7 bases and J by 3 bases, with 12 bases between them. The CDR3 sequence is CASTRERYTGELFF. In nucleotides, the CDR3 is TGTGCCAGCACGAGGGAACGCTACACCGGGGAGCTGTTTTTT.

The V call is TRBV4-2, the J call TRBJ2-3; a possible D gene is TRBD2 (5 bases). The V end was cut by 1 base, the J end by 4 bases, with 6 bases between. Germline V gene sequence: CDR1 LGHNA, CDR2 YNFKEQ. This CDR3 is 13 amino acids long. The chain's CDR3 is CASSQARADTQYF. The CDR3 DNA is TGTGCCAGCAGCCAAGCGAGGGCAGATACGCAGTATTTT.

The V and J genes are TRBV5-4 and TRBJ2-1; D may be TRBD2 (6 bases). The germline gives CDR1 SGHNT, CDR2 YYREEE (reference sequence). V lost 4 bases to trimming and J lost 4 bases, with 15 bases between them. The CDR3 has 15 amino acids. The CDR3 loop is CASSRDSSFYNEQFF. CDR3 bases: TGTGCCAGCAGCCGGGACTCATCCTTTTACAATGAGCAGTTCTTC. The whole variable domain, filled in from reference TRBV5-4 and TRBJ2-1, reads ETGVTQSPTHLIKTRGQQVTLRCSSQSGHNTVSWYQQALGQGPQFIFQYYREEENGRGNFPPRFSGLQFPNYSSELNVNALELDDSALYLCASSRDSSFYNEQFFGPGTRLTVL.

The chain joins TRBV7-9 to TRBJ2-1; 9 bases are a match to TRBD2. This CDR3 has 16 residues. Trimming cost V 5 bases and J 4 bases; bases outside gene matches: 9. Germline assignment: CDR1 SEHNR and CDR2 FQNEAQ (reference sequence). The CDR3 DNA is TGTGCCAGCAGCCCCATATCTAGCGGGGAGTACAATGAGCAGTTCTTC. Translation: CASSPISSGEYNEQFF.

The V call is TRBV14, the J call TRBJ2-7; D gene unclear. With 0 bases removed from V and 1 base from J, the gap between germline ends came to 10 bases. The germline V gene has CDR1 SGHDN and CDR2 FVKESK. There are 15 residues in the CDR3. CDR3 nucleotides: TGTGCCAGCAGCCAAGATCAGGCGTGGTCCTACGAGCAGTACTTC. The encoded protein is CASSQDQAWSYEQYF.

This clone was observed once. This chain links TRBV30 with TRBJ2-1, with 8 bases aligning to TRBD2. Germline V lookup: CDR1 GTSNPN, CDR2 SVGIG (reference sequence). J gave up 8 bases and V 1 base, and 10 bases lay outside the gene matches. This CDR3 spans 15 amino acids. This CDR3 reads CAWSAGLAEMDEQFF. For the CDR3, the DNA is TGTGCCTGGAGTGCTGGACTAGCTGAAATGGATGAGCAGTTCTTC.

The CDR3 DNA sequence: TGTGCCAGCAGCAGGTGGGCAGGGGACTACGAGCAGTACTTC. Translating gives CASSRWAGDYEQYF. The rearrangement links TRBV21-1 to TRBJ2-7; TRBD1, the table's D call, was not compared with the DNA. TRBV21-1 is recorded as a pseudogene. There are 14 residues in the CDR3.

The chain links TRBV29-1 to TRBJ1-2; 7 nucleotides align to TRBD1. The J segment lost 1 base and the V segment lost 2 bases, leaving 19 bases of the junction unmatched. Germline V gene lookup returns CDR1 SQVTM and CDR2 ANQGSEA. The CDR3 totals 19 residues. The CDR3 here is CSVERGDSPESRFNYGYTF. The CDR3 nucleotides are TGCAGCGTTGAAAGGGGGGACAGTCCTGAGTCGAGGTTTAACTATGGCTACACCTTC. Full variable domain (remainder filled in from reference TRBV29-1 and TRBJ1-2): SAVISQKPSRDICQRGTSLTIQCQVDSQVTMMFWYRQQPGQSLTLIATANQGSEATYESGFVIDKFPISRPNLTFSTLTVSNMSPEDSSIYLCSVERGDSPESRFNYGYTFGSGTRLTVV.

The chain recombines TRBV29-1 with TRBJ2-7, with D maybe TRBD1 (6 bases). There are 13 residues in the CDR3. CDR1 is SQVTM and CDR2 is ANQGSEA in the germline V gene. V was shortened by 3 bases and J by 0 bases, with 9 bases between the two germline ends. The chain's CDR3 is CSVDKDSSYEQYF. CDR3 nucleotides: TGCAGCGTTGATAAGGACAGCTCCTACGAGCAGTACTTC.

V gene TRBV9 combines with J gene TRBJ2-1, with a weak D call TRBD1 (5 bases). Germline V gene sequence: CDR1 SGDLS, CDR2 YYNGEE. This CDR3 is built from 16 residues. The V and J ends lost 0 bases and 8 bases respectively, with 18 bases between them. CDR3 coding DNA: TGTGCCAGCAGCGTAGTAGGGGTAGCTGTATCGGATGAGCAGTTCTTC. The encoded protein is CASSVVGVAVSDEQFF.

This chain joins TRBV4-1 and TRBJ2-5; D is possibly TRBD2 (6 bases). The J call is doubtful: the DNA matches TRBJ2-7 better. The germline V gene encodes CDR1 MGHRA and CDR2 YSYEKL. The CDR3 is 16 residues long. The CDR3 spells CASSQEGGVSSYEQYF. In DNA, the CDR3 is TGCGCCAGCAGCCAAGAAGGCGGGGTAAGCTCCTACGAGCAGTACTTC.

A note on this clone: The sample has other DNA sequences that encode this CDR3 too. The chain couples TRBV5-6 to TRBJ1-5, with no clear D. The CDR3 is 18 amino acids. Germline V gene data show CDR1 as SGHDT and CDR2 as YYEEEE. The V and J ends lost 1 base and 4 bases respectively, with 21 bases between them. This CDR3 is CASSLRSMAPRGNQPQHF. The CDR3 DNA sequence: TGTGCCAGCAGCTTGAGATCCATGGCACCAAGAGGTAATCAGCCCCAGCATTTT.

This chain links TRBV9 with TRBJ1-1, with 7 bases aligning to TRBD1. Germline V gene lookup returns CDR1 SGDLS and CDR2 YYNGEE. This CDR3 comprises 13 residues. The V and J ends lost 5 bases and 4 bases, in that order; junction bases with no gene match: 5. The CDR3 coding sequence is TGTGCCAGCAGTACAGGGGTTGGCACTGAAGCTTTCTTT. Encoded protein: CASSTGVGTEAFF.

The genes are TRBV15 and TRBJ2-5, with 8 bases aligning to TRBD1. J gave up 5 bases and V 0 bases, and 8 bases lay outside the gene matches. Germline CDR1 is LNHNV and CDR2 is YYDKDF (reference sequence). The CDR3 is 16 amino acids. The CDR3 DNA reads TGTGCCACCAGCAGAGATGGGGGACAGGTGTGGGAGACCCAGTACTTC. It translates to CATSRDGGQVWETQYF.

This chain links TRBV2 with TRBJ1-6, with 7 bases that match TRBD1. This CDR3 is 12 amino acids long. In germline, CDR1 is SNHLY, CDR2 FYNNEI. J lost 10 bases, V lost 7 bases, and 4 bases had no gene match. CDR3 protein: CASIGTASPLHF. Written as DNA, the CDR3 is TGTGCCAGCATAGGGACAGCCTCACCCCTCCACTTT.

CDR3 DNA sequence: TGTGCCAGCTCACCACCTAACAGGGGGAATGGCTACACCTTC. Residues: CASSPPNRGNGYTF. The chain carries TRBV18 and TRBJ1-2; 8 bases match TRBD1. V lost 0 bases and J lost 6; bases outside the gene matches: 3. This CDR3 region has 14 residues. CDR1 is KGHSH and CDR2 is LQKENI in the germline V gene.